This is a list of T cell receptor beta chains from one sample in a study of cytomegalovirus exposure and HLA in healthy donors. The repertoire was sequenced with immunoSEQ multiplex PCR; TCRdb's copy has only in-frame clones and lacks some. The repertoire includes some 190,000 clones, roughly 9.4% of them detected once, and roughly 1.3% sits in the top ten. Sequencing was carried out using PBMCs. The receptors shown here come from a woman aged 30 to 39 in good health and CMV-seropositive. CDR3s include the opening cysteine and the closing phenylalanine or tryptophan. Fields, in order: V gene, clone size, J gene, D gene, CDR3 DNA, CDR3 protein. A D gene is named only where the DNA matches it firmly. The size entry is marked missing in some rows and otherwise reads once, few, many or a size class.

TRBV7-3	few	TRBJ2-3	NA	TGTGCCAGCAGCTTAACCTCATTAGCCCCCACAGATACGCAGTATTTT	CASSLTSLAPTDTQYF
TRBV7-8	few	TRBJ2-7	NA	TGTGCCAGCAGCTTAGGAGTGTGGTCCTACGAGCAGTACTTC	CASSLGVWSYEQYF
TRBV27	few	TRBJ1-1	TRBD1	TGTGCCAGCAGTTCCCTCGGACAGGGAACGCGGAACACTGAAGCTTTCTTT	CASSSLGQGTRNTEAFF
TRBV19	few	TRBJ1-1	NA	TGTGCCAGTAAATCCCCCTTGCGGACAGCCTTAAACACTGAAGCTTTCTTT	CASKSPLRTALNTEAFF
TRBV10-2	once	TRBJ1-3	TRBD1	TGCGCCAGCAGTGAAGGGACAGCTGGAAACACCATATATTTT	CASSEGTAGNTIYF
TRBV5-6	NA	TRBJ2-1	NA	TGTGCCAGCAGTTCCCTAGGAGGCGATGAGCAGTTCTTC	CASSSLGGDEQFF
TRBV27	few	TRBJ2-4	NA	TGTGCCAGCAGTTTAACAATGAAAAACATTCAGTACTTC	CASSLTMKNIQYF
TRBV25-1	NA	TRBJ1-1	NA	TGTGCCAGCAGTGAAAGCGGGACTTTGAACACTGAAGCTTTCTTT	CASSESGTLNTEAFF
TRBV15	NA	TRBJ2-3	NA	TGTGCCACCAGCAGTGCCGACGTCAGCGGTACAGATACGCAGTATTTT	CATSSADVSGTDTQYF
TRBV19	NA	TRBJ1-1	TRBD1	TGTGCCAGTATTACAGGGGATAGCACTGAAGCTTTCTTT	CASITGDSTEAFF
TRBV5-1	few	TRBJ1-2	NA	TGCGCCAGCAGCTTAAACTCCTTAGCGAACTATGGCTACACCTTC	CASSLNSLANYGYTF
TRBV6-1	NA	TRBJ1-2	TRBD1	TGTGCCAGCAGTGACACCGGGACAGGGGGCTATGGCTACACCTTC	CASSDTGTGGYGYTF
TRBV2	NA	TRBJ1-1	NA	TGTGCCAGCAGTGTGGAGGTGACTTTCTTT	CASSVEVTFF
TRBV11-2	few	TRBJ1-5	NA	TGTGCCAGCAGCTTACATGGTAGGGGCCATAGCAATCAGCCCCAGCATTTT	CASSLHGRGHSNQPQHF
TRBV7-8	NA	TRBJ2-4	TRBD2	TGTGCCAGCAGCTCGACCCCTAGCGGAGGACCATCAAACATTCAGTACTTC	CASSSTPSGGPSNIQYF
TRBV18	few	TRBJ2-1	TRBD2	TGTGCCAGCTCACCACCGGCCCTAGCGGGGGCCTACAATGAGCAGTTCTTC	CASSPPALAGAYNEQFF
TRBV5-6	few	TRBJ1-5	NA	TGTGCCAGCAGCCTTTGGGCGGGGGGGACCAATCAGCCCCAGCATTTT	CASSLWAGGTNQPQHF
TRBV19	few	TRBJ2-7	TRBD1	TGTGCCAGTAGTATAGCGGGGACAGACACCTACGAGCAGTACTTC	CASSIAGTDTYEQYF
TRBV19	NA	TRBJ1-3	NA	TGTGCCAGTAGTATCACAGGGTATGCTGGAAACACCATATATTTT	CASSITGYAGNTIYF
TRBV2	few	TRBJ1-2	NA	TGTGCCAGTCTAAGGGGCCACTATGGCTACACCTTC	CASLRGHYGYTF
TRBV9	NA	TRBJ1-2	NA	TGTGCCAGCAGCGTAGTGGTGAACGCTACCTACACCTTC	CASSVVVNATYTF
TRBV7-2	NA	TRBJ2-5	TRBD1	TGTGCCAGCAGCTTAGAACAGGGACAGCTCCAAGAGACCCAGTACTTC	CASSLEQGQLQETQYF
TRBV7-9	NA	TRBJ2-1	NA	TGTGCCATCTACCCTTTAGATGGCAATGAGCAGTTCTTC	CAIYPLDGNEQFF
TRBV19	few	TRBJ1-3	NA	TGTGCCAGTAGTCCGGACCAATCGACAGGTACTGGAAACACCATATATTTT	CASSPDQSTGTGNTIYF